The rows below give T cell receptor beta chains drawn from one sample of a study of blood T cell repertoires in COVID-19. Produced via immunoSEQ multiplex PCR; TCRdb's table is partial and in-frame only. The profile shows under 250,000 clones, around 80% of them singletons. The sample comprised peripheral blood. These receptors originate from a woman aged 40-49 years with acute or convalescent COVID-19. CDR3s include the opening cysteine and the closing phenylalanine or tryptophan. A D gene is named only where the DNA matches it firmly. Where a row states a size, it is once, few, many or the class of an expanded clone; other rows omit it.

TRBV27	NA	12	TRBJ2-1	TRBD2	CASWEGRNEQFF	TGTGCCAGCTGGGAGGGTAGGAATGAGCAGTTCTTC
TRBV30	NA	17	TRBJ2-1	TRBD2	CAWSRNLGRGTYNEQFF	TGTGCCTGGAGTCGCAATCTAGGGCGGGGGACCTACAATGAGCAGTTCTTC
TRBV18	NA	14	TRBJ1-5	TRBD1	CASSRDRVGQPQHF	TGTGCCAGCTCCCGGGACAGGGTGGGTCAGCCCCAGCATTTT
TRBV6-5	NA	13	TRBJ2-1	TRBD2	CASREGRGDEQFF	TGTGCCAGCAGAGAGGGGCGGGGGGATGAGCAGTTCTTC
TRBV18	once	15	TRBJ2-2	TRBD2	CASSPTSETTGELFF	TGTGCCAGCTCACCGACTAGCGAGACCACCGGGGAGCTGTTTTTT
TRBV6-6	NA	14	TRBJ2-7	TRBD1	CASSHEGQRYEQYF	TGTGCCAGCAGCCACGAGGGACAGCGTTACGAGCAGTACTTC
TRBV6-5	once	15	TRBJ1-2	NA	CASTLDWRGVYGYTF	TGTGCCAGCACTCTCGACTGGAGGGGCGTCTATGGCTACACCTTC
TRBV27	many	16	TRBJ1-6	NA	CASSASSSGTHSPLHF	TGTGCCAGCAGCGCCTCTTCCTCCGGGACACATTCACCCCTCCACTTT
TRBV7-8	once	13	TRBJ1-2	TRBD1	CASRGQALYGYTF	TGTGCCAGCAGGGGACAGGCACTCTATGGCTACACCTTC
TRBV11-3	NA	13	TRBJ2-1	TRBD1	CASSLELTGKQFF	TGTGCCAGCAGCTTAGAGTTGACAGGGAAGCAGTTCTTC
TRBV18	NA	15	TRBJ1-4	TRBD1	CASSRGQGVGEKLFF	TGTGCCAGCTCACGAGGACAGGGGGTCGGGGAAAAACTGTTTTTT
TRBV27	NA	14	TRBJ2-7	NA	CASRGQPAPYEQYF	TGTGCCAGCCGAGGACAACCAGCCCCCTACGAGCAGTACTTC
TRBV30	NA	15	TRBJ2-1	TRBD2	CAWRPMGLAGGEQFF	TGTGCCTGGAGGCCGATGGGACTAGCGGGAGGTGAGCAGTTCTTC
TRBV5-1	few	13	TRBJ1-2	TRBD1	CASTLGQGGGYTF	TGCGCCAGCACCCTGGGACAGGGAGGTGGCTACACCTTC
TRBV11-2	once	15	TRBJ2-1	NA	CASSLETGFYNEQFF	TGTGCCAGCAGCTTAGAAACAGGGTTTTACAATGAGCAGTTCTTC
TRBV5-6	NA	15	TRBJ2-7	TRBD1	CASSLQGAITYEQYF	TGTGCCAGCAGCTTGCAGGGGGCGATTACCTACGAGCAGTACTTC
TRBV11-2	NA	14	TRBJ2-3	NA	CASSFYRVADTQYF	TGTGCCAGCAGCTTTTACAGGGTAGCAGATACGCAGTATTTT
TRBV24-1	NA	13	TRBJ1-2	NA	CATSDLDSYGYTF	TGTGCCACCAGTGATTTGGACAGCTATGGCTACACCTTC
TRBV18	NA	15	TRBJ2-1	TRBD2	CASSPLPAGGNEQFF	TGTGCCAGCTCACCCCTACCCGCGGGGGGTAATGAGCAGTTCTTC
TRBV4-1	once	15	TRBJ2-1	NA	CASSQSGLSYNEQFF	TGCGCCAGCAGCCAATCGGGACTGAGCTACAATGAGCAGTTCTTC
TRBV6-6	NA	15	TRBJ1-6	TRBD1	CASTLGGQGFSPLHF	TGTGCCAGCACCCTAGGGGGACAGGGATTTTCACCCCTCCACTTT
TRBV14	NA	15	TRBJ2-1	TRBD1	CASSQVDRTYNEQFF	TGTGCCAGCAGCCAAGTGGACAGGACTTACAATGAGCAGTTCTTC
TRBV6-6	few	19	TRBJ1-1	TRBD1	CASSSLRTTGVIGWTEAFF	TGTGCCAGCAGCTCCCTAAGGACGACAGGGGTAATAGGTTGGACTGAAGCTTTCTTT
TRBV10-3	NA	16	TRBJ2-3	NA	CAISTKRGGDTDTQYF	TGTGCCATCAGTACAAAAAGGGGGGGGGACACAGATACGCAGTATTTT
TRBV6-5	NA	13	TRBJ1-2	NA	CASSHDKFYGYTF	TGTGCCAGCAGTCATGACAAGTTCTATGGCTACACCTTC
TRBV2	NA	13	TRBJ1-2	NA	CASSERGWNGYTF	TGTGCCAGCAGTGAAAGGGGGTGGAATGGCTACACCTTC
TRBV6-4	few	17	TRBJ2-2	NA	CASSDSADFANTGELFF	TGTGCCAGCAGTGACTCGGCGGATTTCGCGAACACCGGGGAGCTGTTTTTT
TRBV4-1	NA	15	TRBJ1-1	TRBD1	CASSQETGWNTEAFF	TGCGCCAGCAGCCAAGAGACAGGGTGGAACACTGAAGCTTTCTTT
TRBV6-5	NA	14	TRBJ2-2	TRBD1	CASSYDRDTGELFF	TGTGCCAGCAGTTACGACAGGGACACCGGGGAGCTGTTTTTT
TRBV27	NA	15	TRBJ1-1	TRBD1	CASSLPGTAGTEAFF	TGTGCCAGCAGTTTACCTGGGACAGCGGGCACTGAAGCTTTCTTT
TRBV11-3	once	14	TRBJ2-1	NA	CASSTGGPYNEQFF	TGTGCCAGCAGCACAGGTGGTCCTTACAATGAGCAGTTCTTC
TRBV12-1	NA	15	TRBJ1-5	NA	CASSPRTGINQPQHF	TGTGCCAGCAGCCCTAGGACAGGGATTAATCAGCCCCAGCATTTT
TRBV16	NA	15	TRBJ2-2	NA	CASGLGQGVTGELFF	TGTGCCAGCGGCCTGGGGCAGGGCGTTACCGGGGAGCTGTTTTTT
TRBV2	NA	14	TRBJ2-7	NA	CASKRPGLLYEQYF	TGTGCCAGCAAACGCCCCGGACTACTCTACGAGCAGTACTTC
TRBV10-2	NA	19	TRBJ2-5	TRBD2	CASSESPSGRVLSQETQYF	TGCGCCAGCAGTGAGTCTCCTAGCGGGAGAGTCCTATCGCAAGAGACCCAGTACTTC
TRBV7-8	NA	16	TRBJ2-3	NA	CASSRALDPATDTQYF	TGTGCCAGCAGCCGAGCTCTAGACCCGGCGACAGATACGCAGTATTTT
TRBV5-8	NA	15	TRBJ2-7	NA	CASSSEAGPTYEQYF	TGTGCCAGCAGCAGCGAGGCGGGCCCTACCTACGAGCAGTACTTC
TRBV19	NA	15	TRBJ2-7	TRBD1	CASSLTGTDSYEQYF	TGTGCCAGTAGCCTAACCGGGACAGATTCCTACGAGCAGTACTTC
TRBV19	NA	16	TRBJ1-5	NA	CASSMRWTESNQPQHF	TGTGCCAGTAGTATGCGGTGGACTGAAAGCAATCAGCCCCAGCATTTT
TRBV3-1/TRBV3-2	NA	17	TRBJ2-7	TRBD2	CASSQEIPSGPTYEQYF	TGTGCCAGCAGCCAAGAAATCCCTAGCGGGCCTACCTACGAGCAGTACTTC
TRBV27	NA	17	TRBJ1-2	TRBD1	CASSFAPGQGFLYGYTF	TGTGCCAGCAGTTTCGCCCCGGGACAGGGGTTCCTCTATGGCTACACCTTC
TRBV6-6	NA	16	TRBJ1-1	TRBD1	CASRPPGGVGNTEAFF	TGTGCCAGCAGGCCCCCAGGGGGCGTAGGGAACACTGAAGCTTTCTTT
TRBV4-1	NA	18	TRBJ1-6	TRBD1	CASSQDERLGTGDSPLHF	TGCGCCAGCAGCCAAGATGAAAGGCTCGGGACAGGCGATTCACCCCTCCACTTT
TRBV9	NA	20	TRBJ2-6	NA	CASSVAARRDLISGANVLTF	TGTGCCAGCAGCGTAGCGGCGAGAAGGGACTTGATCTCTGGGGCCAACGTCCTGACTTTC
TRBV3-1/TRBV3-2	NA	12	TRBJ1-1	TRBD1	CASSHGTVEAFF	TGTGCCAGCAGCCATGGGACAGTTGAAGCTTTCTTT
TRBV2	NA	13	TRBJ1-1	NA	CASGRQMNTEAFF	TGTGCCAGCGGACGACAGATGAACACTGAAGCTTTCTTT
TRBV5-4	once	13	TRBJ1-6	TRBD1	CASSPGQGGALHF	TGTGCCAGCAGCCCAGGACAGGGGGGAGCCCTCCACTTT
TRBV24-1	few	11	TRBJ2-1	NA	CATGEHNEQFF	TGTGCCACCGGAGAGCACAATGAGCAGTTCTTC
TRBV11-2	NA	14	TRBJ2-1	TRBD2	CASSLDREGHEQFF	TGTGCCAGCAGCTTAGATCGGGAGGGCCATGAGCAGTTCTTC
TRBV25-1	NA	14	TRBJ2-7	NA	CASSELSGNREQYF	TGTGCCAGCAGTGAATTGAGCGGAAACCGCGAGCAGTACTTC
TRBV25-1	NA	15	TRBJ2-7	TRBD2	CASSENGRVAYEQYF	TGTGCCAGCAGTGAAAACGGGAGGGTGGCCTACGAGCAGTACTTC